Shown below are 2 T cell receptor beta chains from a single sample sequenced in a study of CD8+ T cells in alopecia areata. Extraction and reverse transcription of RNA yielded cDNA as the sequencing template. Measured with immunoSEQ multiplex PCR; TCRdb has only the in-frame clones, and not every one. The sample includes about 120,000 clones, around 49% seen only once; the top ten take approximately 19%. The input for sequencing was CD8+ T cells sorted from blood, taken at week 0. Receptors originate from a human donor with alopecia areata.

The chain couples TRBV27 to TRBJ1-1; D is uncertain. The CDR3 contains 13 residues. Germline V gene data show CDR1 as MNHEY and CDR2 as SMNVEV (reference sequence). With 4 bases removed from V and 0 bases from J, the gap between germline ends came to 6 bases. The CDR3: CASSSQMNTEAFF. Here the CDR3 DNA reads TGTGCCAGCAGTTCACAGATGAACACTGAAGCTTTCTTT.

The chain links TRBV5-1 to TRBJ2-1; possibly TRBD2 for D (7 bases). Trimming stripped 4 bases from V and 8 bases from J, with 22 bases between. There are 16 residues in the CDR3. CDR1 and CDR2 from the germline V gene are SGHRS and YFSETQ. CDR3 bases: TGCGCCAGCAGCCAAAGACCCAGGGGAGGGGCCCATGAGCAGTTCTTC. Translation: CASSQRPRGGAHEQFF.